The clone carrying this T cell receptor beta chain was detected ten times or more. A much larger clone is a single base away; this may be a read error. Other DNA sequences in this specimen translate into the identical CDR3. All patients reached thyroid surgery having received no treatment beforehand. The data were taken from a study of metastatic and nonmetastatic thyroid tumors. Germline V gene sequence: CDR1 SGHTA, CDR2 FQGTGA. The CDR3 has 13 amino acids. With 6 bases removed from V and 1 base from J, the gap between germline ends came to 9 bases. Original handling: CDR3 differences across clinicopathological groups were used to build a distant-metastasis classifier for papillary thyroid cancer. TCRdb re-called the PCR reads with MiXCR. These V and J calls rely on TCRdb rather than the paper's analysis. The table has around 12,000 clones, about 12% seen once.

The rearrangement links TRBV7-3 to TRBJ1-1; D is uncertain. The clonotype comes from a female donor with papillary thyroid cancer or a benign thyroid nodule (not recorded which). Some clones in this sample may be carry-over from other donors' samples. The source material was blood. The CDR3 DNA follows: TGTGCCAGCAGTAGAAGTGGGAACACTGAAGCTTTCTTT. Its protein product is CASSRSGNTEAFF.